The table lists the clone carrying this T cell receptor beta chain with many counts. Its antigen is not known. Preparation of the TCRbeta library involved a method that used unique molecular identifiers. TCRdb itself ran the PCR reads through MiXCR, one entry per CDR3 protein. This table holds 100,000 to 130,000 distinct CDR3 sequences, about 6.4% found once. The sample comes from a study of T-cell reconstitution after alpha-beta-depleted transplantation in children. Points from the study as a whole: The main origin of T-cell counts and diversity one year after transplant was newly produced T cells. The high TCRbeta diversity at day 60 in some patients came from surviving recipient T cells and thymic progenitors.

The sequence was collected from a male patient aged 2-15 years who had a stem cell transplant for acute lymphoblastic leukemia, so the T cells may come from the graft donor. The sample here was PBMCs, mostly from graft donor cells, taken 360 days after TCRalphabeta/CD19-depleted stem cell transplant.

The CDR3 spells CASSLELAGGALFEQYF. In DNA form, the CDR3 reads TGTGCCAGCAGCTTGGAACTAGCGGGAGGCGCCCTTTTTGAGCAGTACTTC. V gene TRBV5-5 combines with J gene TRBJ2-7, with 12 nucleotides matching TRBD2. This CDR3 is built from 17 residues. CDR1 and CDR2 from the germline V gene are SGHKS and YYEKEE (reference sequence). The junction had 11 bases not matched to a gene; V was cut back by 0 bases and J by 7 bases.